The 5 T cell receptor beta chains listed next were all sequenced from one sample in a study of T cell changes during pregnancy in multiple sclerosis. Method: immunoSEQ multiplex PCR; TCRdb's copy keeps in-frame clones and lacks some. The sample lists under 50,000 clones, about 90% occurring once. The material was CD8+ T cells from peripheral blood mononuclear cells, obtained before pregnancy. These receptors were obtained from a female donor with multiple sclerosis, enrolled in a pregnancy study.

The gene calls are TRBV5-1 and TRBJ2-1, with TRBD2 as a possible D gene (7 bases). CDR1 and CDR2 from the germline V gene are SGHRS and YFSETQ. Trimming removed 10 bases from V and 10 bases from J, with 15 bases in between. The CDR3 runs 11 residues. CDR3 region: CASRGGWEQFF. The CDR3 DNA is TGCGCCTCCAGGGGAGGGTGGGAGCAGTTCTTC. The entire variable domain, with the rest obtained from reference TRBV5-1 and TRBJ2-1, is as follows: KAGVTQTPRYLIKTRGQQVTLSCSPISGHRSVSWYQQTPGQGLQFLFEYFSETQRNKGNFPGRFSGRQFSNSRSEMNVSTLELGDSALYLCASRGGWEQFFGPGTRLTVL.

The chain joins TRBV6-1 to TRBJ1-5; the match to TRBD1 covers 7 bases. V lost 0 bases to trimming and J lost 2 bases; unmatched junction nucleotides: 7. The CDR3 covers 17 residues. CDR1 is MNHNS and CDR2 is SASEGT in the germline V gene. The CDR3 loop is CASSEARGTVRNQPQHF. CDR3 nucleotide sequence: TGTGCCAGCAGTGAAGCTCGAGGGACAGTCCGCAATCAGCCCCAGCATTTT.

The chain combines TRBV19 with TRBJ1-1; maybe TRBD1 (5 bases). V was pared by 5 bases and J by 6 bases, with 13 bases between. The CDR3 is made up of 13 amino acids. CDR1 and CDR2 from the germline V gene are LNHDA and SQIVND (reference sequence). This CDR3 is CASSGTLEAEAFF. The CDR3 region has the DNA TGTGCCAGTAGTGGGACTCTCGAAGCTGAAGCTTTCTTT.

In DNA, the CDR3 is TGTGCCAGCAGATCCAGGGGCAAGAACACTGAAGCTTTCTTT. The encoded protein is CASRSRGKNTEAFF. This chain links TRBV6-5 with TRBJ1-1, with D possibly being TRBD1 (6 bases). The ends were cut back, 6 bases at V and 1 base at J, with 12 bases in the middle. Germline V gives CDR1 MNHEY, CDR2 SVGAGI. There are 14 residues in the CDR3.

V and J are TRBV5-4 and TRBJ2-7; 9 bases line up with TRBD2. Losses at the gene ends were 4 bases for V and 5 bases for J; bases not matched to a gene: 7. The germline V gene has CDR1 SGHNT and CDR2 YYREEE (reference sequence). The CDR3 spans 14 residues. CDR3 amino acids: CASSPRLAANEQYF. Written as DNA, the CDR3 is TGTGCCAGCAGCCCGAGACTAGCGGCCAACGAGCAGTACTTC. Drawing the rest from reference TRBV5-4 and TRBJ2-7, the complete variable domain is ETGVTQSPTHLIKTRGQQVTLRCSSQSGHNTVSWYQQALGQGPQFIFQYYREEENGRGNFPPRFSGLQFPNYSSELNVNALELDDSALYLCASSPRLAANEQYFGPGTRLTVT.